The next 32 T cell receptor beta chains were all read from a single sample in a study of Ad26.COV2.S vaccination and SARS-CoV-2 variants. This table comes from immunoSEQ multiplex PCR, and its TCRdb copy is limited to in-frame clones, with some not included. Altogether a few hundred thousand clones are present, 80% to 90% being singletons, with the ten largest covering almost 7.5%. As to treatment: roughly 20 received Ad26.COV2.S at low or high dose, single or two shots; a few received placebo; per-sample allocation not given. Repertoires come from day 63 after the first vaccine or placebo injection. Source: peripheral blood, taken in a trial of Ad26.COV2.S vaccine versus placebo. Receptors originate from a person aged 18 to 65 who received the Ad26.COV2.S COVID-19 vaccine or a placebo.

This chain links TRBV30 with TRBJ1-4; D perhaps matches TRBD1 (6 bases). Germline V gives CDR1 GTSNPN, CDR2 SVGIG (reference sequence). This CDR3 is built from 18 residues. V was cut by 5 bases and J by 7 bases, with 29 bases left in between. CDR3 coding DNA: TGTGCCTGGGCCTTTCAGGCGGCCTTCAGGGGCGGGGGTGAAAAACTGTTTTTT. The encoded protein is CAWAFQAAFRGGGEKLFF.

The rearrangement joins TRBV5-1 to TRBJ2-2; TRBD2 aligns across 7 bases. The CDR3 length is 18 residues. J gave up 6 bases and V 0 bases, and 14 bases lay outside the gene matches. The germline V gene has CDR1 SGHRS and CDR2 YFSETQ. The CDR3 DNA reads TGCGCCAGCAGCTTGGAAGGTGGATGGCAGGGAGGGGCCGGGGAGCTGTTTTTT. This gives the protein CASSLEGGWQGGAGELFF.

The chain employs TRBV5-1 and TRBJ1-5; D perhaps matches TRBD1 (5 bases). Between the trimmed V and J ends, which lost 0 bases and 2 bases, there was a span of 12 bases. CDR1 and CDR2 from the germline V gene are SGHRS and YFSETQ. The CDR3 length is 16 residues. CDR3 amino acids: CASSLGPGRGNQPQHF. Written as DNA, the CDR3 is TGCGCCAGCAGCTTGGGTCCAGGGAGAGGCAATCAGCCCCAGCATTTT.

The CDR3 nucleotides read TGTGCCAGCAGTGAAGGGCTAGACAATGAGCAGTTCTTC. Its protein is CASSEGLDNEQFF. The chain links TRBV2 to TRBJ2-1; D remains ambiguous. This CDR3 has 13 amino acids. Germline V gene data show CDR1 as SNHLY and CDR2 as FYNNEI. V lost 1 base, J lost 5 bases, and 6 bases lay in between.

About this clone itself: An end of the junction differs from the germline gene, which may be a read error. The chain combines TRBV11-2 with TRBJ1-1; unclear D gene. The germline V gene has CDR1 SGHAT and CDR2 FQNNGV. This CDR3 has 12 residues. The CDR3 DNA reads TGTGCCAGCAGTACACAGAACGCTGAAGCTTTCTTT. Translation gives CASSTQNAEAFF.

V usage is TRBV19 and J usage is TRBJ1-5, with a tentative D call TRBD1 (5 bases). This CDR3 contains 13 residues. Germline CDR1 is LNHDA and CDR2 is SQIVND (reference sequence). Between the trimmed V and J ends, which lost 1 base and 5 bases, there was a span of 6 bases. The CDR3 reads CASSIGGDQPQHF. CDR3 DNA: TGTGCCAGTAGTATAGGGGGCGATCAGCCCCAGCATTTT. Drawing the rest from reference TRBV19 and TRBJ1-5, the complete variable domain is DGGITQSPKYLFRKEGQNVTLSCEQNLNHDAMYWYRQDPGQGLRLIYYSQIVNDFQKGDIAEGYSVSREKKESFPLTVTSAQKNPTAFYLCASSIGGDQPQHFGDGTRLSIL.

This chain uses TRBV5-1 with TRBJ1-1; perhaps TRBD1 as D (6 bases). Germline assignment: CDR1 SGHRS and CDR2 YFSETQ. V was cut by 0 bases and J by 0 bases, with 15 bases left in between. This CDR3 region has 17 residues. CDR3 DNA sequence: TGCGCCAGCAGCTTGGGGAACAGGGAGGAGATGAACACTGAAGCTTTCTTT. As protein: CASSLGNREEMNTEAFF.

This clone was counted between two and nine times. The chain carries TRBV6-5 and TRBJ2-2; D remains unclear. CDR3 length: 14 residues. V was clipped by 11 bases and J by 1 base, with 14 bases between them. Looked up from germline, CDR1 is MNHEY and CDR2 is SVGAGI. The CDR3: CAASGKGNTGELFF. Written as DNA, the CDR3 is TGTGCCGCCTCAGGAAAGGGGAACACCGGGGAGCTGTTTTTT.

CDR3 sequence: CASSQTLLAGGNTGELFF. CDR3 nucleotide sequence: TGCGCCAGCAGCCAGACCCTTTTAGCAGGGGGCAACACCGGGGAGCTGTTTTTT. The V call is TRBV4-3, the J call TRBJ2-2; TRBD1 matches 8 bases. In germline, CDR1 is LGHNA, CDR2 YSLEER. J was trimmed by 2 bases and V by 3 bases; bases with no gene match: 11. CDR3 length: 18 amino acids.

This chain joins TRBV4-2 and TRBJ2-2, with D unresolved. V lost 1 base and J 6 bases, leaving 15 bases between the germline ends. The CDR3 is 16 amino acids. CDR1 and CDR2 (germline): LGHNA, YNFKEQ. Here the CDR3 reads CASSQGRAIAPGELFF. In nucleotides, the CDR3 is TGTGCCAGCAGCCAAGGGCGAGCGATAGCCCCCGGGGAGCTGTTTTTT.

The rearrangement uses TRBV7-2 and TRBJ1-5, with D possibly matching TRBD1 (5 bases). CDR3 size: 17 residues. Looked up from germline, CDR1 is SGHTA and CDR2 is FQGNSA. V was clipped by 1 base and J by 3 bases, with 16 bases between them. CDR3 loop: CASSLGWQGGNNQPQHF. In DNA form, the CDR3 reads TGTGCCAGCAGCTTAGGATGGCAGGGAGGTAACAATCAGCCCCAGCATTTT.

This clone was counted a single time. The chain employs TRBV7-7 and TRBJ2-5; 12 bases line up with TRBD2. Germline V lookup: CDR1 SSHAT, CDR2 FNYEAQ (reference sequence). The CDR3 loop spans 15 amino acids. V gave up 4 bases and J gave up 13 bases; unmatched junction bases: 13. The CDR3 reads CASSSSGTSGYPRYF. The CDR3 nucleotides are TGTGCCAGCAGCTCTTCCGGGACTAGCGGGTACCCTCGGTACTTC.

This sequence joins TRBV6-5 and TRBJ1-1, with 8 bases lining up with TRBD1. Trimming removed 0 bases from V and 0 bases from J; junction bases left unmatched: 3. The CDR3 totals 16 residues. Germline CDR1 is MNHEY and CDR2 is SVGAGI. The CDR3 nucleotides are TGTGCCAGCAGTTACTCCGAGACAGGGGTGAACACTGAAGCTTTCTTT. This encodes CASSYSETGVNTEAFF.

The chain carries TRBV7-2 and TRBJ1-2, with 9 bases identical to TRBD1. The germline gives CDR1 SGHTA, CDR2 FQGNSA. The CDR3 has 13 residues. Trimming removed 5 bases from V and 8 bases from J; junction bases left unmatched: 6. The CDR3 here is CASSAPGTGGYTF. As DNA, the CDR3 is TGTGCCAGCAGCGCCCCCGGGACAGGGGGCTACACCTTC.

In this sample, this clone turned up once. This chain joins TRBV7-2 and TRBJ1-4, with TRBD1 as a possible D gene (6 bases). Per germline, CDR1 SGHTA and CDR2 FQGNSA. The CDR3 is 15 amino acids. V lost 4 bases to trimming and J lost 7 bases, with 16 bases between them. The CDR3 region is CASSSSGGRSEKLFF. The CDR3 DNA reads as TGTGCCAGCAGCTCCTCTGGGGGGCGAAGTGAAAAACTGTTTTTT. Drawing the rest from reference TRBV7-2 and TRBJ1-4, the complete variable domain is GAGVSQSPSNKVTEKGKDVELRCDPISGHTALYWYRQSLGQGLEFLIYFQGNSAPDKSGLPSDRFSAERTGGSVSTLTIQRTQQEDSAVYLCASSSSGGRSEKLFFGSGTQLSVL.

This clone showed up just a few times. This rearrangement joins TRBV2 to TRBJ1-5, with TRBD1 as a possible D gene (5 bases). The CDR3 consists of 14 residues. CDR1 and CDR2 (germline): SNHLY, FYNNEI. V lost 3 bases to trimming and J lost 3 bases, with 9 bases between them. The chain's CDR3 is CASSDDSLNQPQHF. The CDR3 nucleotides are TGTGCCAGCAGTGACGACAGCCTCAATCAGCCCCAGCATTTT.

The chain links TRBV12-5 to TRBJ1-1, with D unresolved. The CDR3 runs to 13 residues. V gave up 2 bases and J gave up 2 bases, with 6 bases separating them. Germline V gene sequence: CDR1 LGHNT, CDR2 FRNRAP. The CDR3 DNA sequence: TGTGCTAGTGGTTTGTTTCCAAACACTGAAGCTTTCTTT. Amino acid sequence: CASGLFPNTEAFF.

This clone was found many times. This chain joins TRBV7-2 and TRBJ2-3; TRBD2 aligns across 12 bases. The germline gives CDR1 SGHTA, CDR2 FQGNSA. The CDR3 length is 16 residues. Trimming at V came to 5 bases and at J to 5 bases, leaving 8 bases not matched to a gene. This CDR3 reads CASSPLAGGILDTQYF. CDR3 DNA: TGTGCCAGCAGCCCACTAGCGGGGGGCATTTTAGATACGCAGTATTTT.

V is TRBV9 and J is TRBJ1-2; possibly TRBD1 for D (6 bases). This CDR3 contains 15 residues. V gave up 1 base and J gave up 4 bases, with 14 bases separating them. Germline lookup yields CDR1 SGDLS and CDR2 YYNGEE. The CDR3 spells CASSVTGRSLYGYTF. CDR3 coding DNA: TGTGCCAGCAGCGTAACAGGGAGGTCCCTCTATGGCTACACCTTC.

The genes are TRBV19 and TRBJ2-7; the D gene is possibly TRBD1 (7 bases). With 4 bases removed from V and 0 bases from J, the gap between germline ends came to 10 bases. Germline-derived CDR1 and CDR2 are LNHDA and SQIVND (reference sequence). The CDR3 is made up of 14 amino acids. In DNA, the CDR3 is TGTGCCAGTAGTACCAGGGGGGTCTCCTACGAGCAGTACTTC. Amino acid sequence: CASSTRGVSYEQYF.

J is TRBJ2-3 and V is TRBV29-1; weak D call: TRBD2 (6 bases). The CDR3 has 15 residues. Between the trimmed V and J ends, which lost 4 bases and 0 bases, there was a span of 14 bases. Germline V gives CDR1 SQVTM, CDR2 ANQGSEA. The CDR3 here is CSVVGMRDSTDTQYF. CDR3 nucleotide sequence: TGCAGCGTTGTTGGGATGCGGGACAGCACAGATACGCAGTATTTT.

The gene calls are TRBV11-2 and TRBJ2-1; D remains unclear. CDR1 SGHAT and CDR2 FQNNGV come from the germline V gene. V was pared by 8 bases and J by 1 base, with 9 bases between. The CDR3 runs 13 residues. The CDR3 is CASSNGSYNEQFF. The CDR3 DNA sequence: TGTGCCAGCTCTAACGGGTCCTACAATGAGCAGTTCTTC.

This clone was seen once. The chain has TRBV4-1 and TRBJ2-7; 7 bases fit TRBD1. Per germline, CDR1 MGHRA and CDR2 YSYEKL. V lost 3 bases to trimming and J lost 3 bases; unmatched junction nucleotides: 8. This CDR3 has 15 residues. CDR3 protein: CASSHPGQNIYEQYF. The CDR3 region has the DNA TGCGCCAGCAGCCACCCGGGACAGAACATCTACGAGCAGTACTTC.

The chain has TRBV21-1 and TRBJ2-1; the table's D gene call, TRBD1, was not cross checked with the DNA. TRBV21-1 is termed a pseudogene. The CDR3 is made up of 17 amino acids. DNA for the CDR3: TGTGCCAGCAGCGGACCGGGACAGGGAGGAACCTACAATGAGCAGTTCTTC. It yields the protein CASSGPGQGGTYNEQFF.

The chain is built from TRBV21-1 and TRBJ1-3. TRBV21-1 is noted as a pseudogene. This CDR3 spans 15 amino acids. DNA of the CDR3: TGTGCCAGCAGCAAAGTTAGGGTTTCGGGAAACACCATATATTTT. It codes for CASSKVRVSGNTIYF.

The chain links TRBV6-6 to TRBJ2-2; D not certain. V shed 6 bases and J shed 7 bases, with 15 bases lying between them. The CDR3 is 14 residues long. Per the germline V gene, CDR1 is MNHNY and CDR2 is SVGAGI (reference sequence). For the CDR3, the DNA is TGTGCCAGCAGATACGGACGGTGGGGCGGGGAGCTGTTTTTT. As protein: CASRYGRWGGELFF.

This clone was counted a single time. The rearrangement uses TRBV7-3 and TRBJ2-2; tentative D call: TRBD2 (5 bases). Germline lookup yields CDR1 SGHTA and CDR2 FQGTGA. Deletions cut 2 bases from V and 3 bases from J, with 13 bases between. This CDR3 spans 16 amino acids. CDR3 bases: TGTGCCAGCAGCTTATCGCCGGGGTCCCACACCGGGGAGCTGTTTTTT. It yields the protein CASSLSPGSHTGELFF.

This chain connects TRBV6-5 to TRBJ2-5, with TRBD2 matching 8 bases. With V trimmed by 2 bases and J by 7 bases, 12 bases remained unmatched. Germline CDR1 and CDR2: MNHEY and SVGAGI. The CDR3 runs to 16 residues. In DNA form, the CDR3 reads TGTGCCAGCAGTTACCTGAGCTCAACTAGCGGCGCGACCCAGTACTTC. Amino acid sequence: CASSYLSSTSGATQYF.

The gene calls are TRBV12-3 or TRBV12-4 and TRBJ1-4, with unresolved D. The CDR3 spans 13 residues. Deletions cut 6 bases from V and 8 bases from J, with 13 bases between. As DNA, the CDR3 is TGTGCCAGCAGCGCAGGCTTGAGCGAAAAACTGTTTTTT. Its translation is CASSAGLSEKLFF.

This chain joins TRBV7-9 and TRBJ1-2; D is possibly TRBD1 (6 bases). The germline V and J ends were trimmed by 2 bases and 5 bases, with 15 bases remaining between them. Germline V lookup: CDR1 SEHNR, CDR2 FQNEAQ (reference sequence). The CDR3 has 15 residues. DNA of the CDR3: TGTGCCAGCAGCTTAACGCTGCGGGGGGCATATGGCTACACCTTC. As protein: CASSLTLRGAYGYTF.

This chain uses TRBV3-1 (or the pseudogene TRBV3-2) with TRBJ2-7; tentative D call: TRBD2 (6 bases). CDR1 is LGHDT, CDR2 YNNKEL, per germline (reference sequence). V gave up 5 bases and J gave up 0 bases, with 14 bases separating them. This CDR3 is built from 15 residues. CDR3 region: CASSVQLASSYEQYF. In DNA form, the CDR3 reads TGTGCCAGCAGCGTTCAACTAGCTAGCTCCTACGAGCAGTACTTC.

The rearrangement links TRBV23-1 to TRBJ2-7; the match to TRBD1 covers 7 bases. TRBV23-1 carries the ORF label, with uncertain function. CDR3 length equals 14 residues. The junction had 12 bases not matched to a gene; V was cut back by 6 bases and J by 7 bases. The CDR3 DNA reads as TGCGCCAGCAGACTAAAGGGGGCTAAGGGGGAGCAGTACTTC. Translation: CASRLKGAKGEQYF.